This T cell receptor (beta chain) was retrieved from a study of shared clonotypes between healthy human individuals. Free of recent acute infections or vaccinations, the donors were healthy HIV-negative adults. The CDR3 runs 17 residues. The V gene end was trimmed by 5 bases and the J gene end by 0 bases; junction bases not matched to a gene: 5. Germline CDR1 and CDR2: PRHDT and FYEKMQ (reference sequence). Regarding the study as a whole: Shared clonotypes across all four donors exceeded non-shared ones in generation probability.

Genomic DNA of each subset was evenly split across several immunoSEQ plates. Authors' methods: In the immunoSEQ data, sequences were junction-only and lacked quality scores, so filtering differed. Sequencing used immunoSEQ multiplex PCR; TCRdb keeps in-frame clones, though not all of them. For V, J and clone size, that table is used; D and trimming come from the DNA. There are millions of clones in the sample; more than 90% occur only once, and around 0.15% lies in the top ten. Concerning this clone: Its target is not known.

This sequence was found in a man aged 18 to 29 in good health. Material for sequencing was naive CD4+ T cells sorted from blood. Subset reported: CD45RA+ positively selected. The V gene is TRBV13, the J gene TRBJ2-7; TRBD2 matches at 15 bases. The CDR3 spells CASSLGTSGGSSYEQYF. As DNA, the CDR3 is TGTGCCAGCAGCCTTGGGACTAGCGGGGGGTCCTCCTACGAGCAGTACTTC. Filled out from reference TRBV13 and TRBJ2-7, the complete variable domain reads AAGVIQSPRHLIKEKRETATLKCYPIPRHDTVYWYQQGPGQDPQFLISFYEKMQSDKGSIPDRFSAQQFSDYHSELNMSSLELGDSALYFCASSLGTSGGSSYEQYFGPGTRLTVT.